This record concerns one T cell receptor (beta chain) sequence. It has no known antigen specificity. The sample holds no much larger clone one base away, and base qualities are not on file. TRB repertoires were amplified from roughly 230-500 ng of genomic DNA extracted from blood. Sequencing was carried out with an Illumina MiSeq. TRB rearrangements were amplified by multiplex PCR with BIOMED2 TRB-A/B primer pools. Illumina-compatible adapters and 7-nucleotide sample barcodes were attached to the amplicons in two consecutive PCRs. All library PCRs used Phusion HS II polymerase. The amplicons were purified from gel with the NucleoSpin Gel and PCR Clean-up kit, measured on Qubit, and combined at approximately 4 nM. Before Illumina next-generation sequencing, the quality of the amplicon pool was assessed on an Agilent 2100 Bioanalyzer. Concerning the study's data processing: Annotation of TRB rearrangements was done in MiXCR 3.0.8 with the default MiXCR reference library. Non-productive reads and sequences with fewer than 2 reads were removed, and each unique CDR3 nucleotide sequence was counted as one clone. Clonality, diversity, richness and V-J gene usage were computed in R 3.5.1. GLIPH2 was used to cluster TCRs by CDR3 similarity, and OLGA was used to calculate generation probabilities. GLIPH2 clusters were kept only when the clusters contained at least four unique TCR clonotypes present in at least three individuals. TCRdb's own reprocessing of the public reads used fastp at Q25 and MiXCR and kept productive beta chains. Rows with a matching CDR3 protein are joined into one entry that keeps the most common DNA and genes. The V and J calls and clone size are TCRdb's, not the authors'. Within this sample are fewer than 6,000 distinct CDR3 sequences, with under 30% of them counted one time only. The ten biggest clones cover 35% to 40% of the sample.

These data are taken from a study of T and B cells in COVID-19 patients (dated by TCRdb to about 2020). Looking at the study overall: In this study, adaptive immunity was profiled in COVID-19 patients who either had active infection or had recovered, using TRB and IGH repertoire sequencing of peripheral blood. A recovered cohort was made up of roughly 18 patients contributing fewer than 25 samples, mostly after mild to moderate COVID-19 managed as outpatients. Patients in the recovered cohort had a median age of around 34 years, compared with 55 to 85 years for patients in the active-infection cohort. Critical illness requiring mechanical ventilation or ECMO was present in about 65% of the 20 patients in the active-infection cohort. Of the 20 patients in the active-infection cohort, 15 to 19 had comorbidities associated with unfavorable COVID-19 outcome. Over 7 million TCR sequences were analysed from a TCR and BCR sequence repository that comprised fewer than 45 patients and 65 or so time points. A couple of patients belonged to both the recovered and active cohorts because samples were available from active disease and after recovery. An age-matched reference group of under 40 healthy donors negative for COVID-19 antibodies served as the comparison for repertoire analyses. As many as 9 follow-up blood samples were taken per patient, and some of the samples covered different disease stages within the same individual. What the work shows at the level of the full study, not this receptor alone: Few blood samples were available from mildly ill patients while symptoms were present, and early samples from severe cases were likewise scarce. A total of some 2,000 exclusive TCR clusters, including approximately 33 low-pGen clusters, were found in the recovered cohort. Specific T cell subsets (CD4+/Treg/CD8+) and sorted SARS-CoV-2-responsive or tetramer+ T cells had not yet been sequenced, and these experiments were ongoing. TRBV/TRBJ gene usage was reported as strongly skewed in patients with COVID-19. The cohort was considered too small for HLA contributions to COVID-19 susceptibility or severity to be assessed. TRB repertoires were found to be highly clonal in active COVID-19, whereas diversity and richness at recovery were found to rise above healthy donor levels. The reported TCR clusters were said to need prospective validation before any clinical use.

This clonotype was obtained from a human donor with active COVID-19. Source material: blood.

At the DNA level, the sequence is TGTGCCACCAGTGAAACCGGGACAGGCTCCTACAATGAGCAGTTCTTC. It is translated as CATSETGTGSYNEQFF. The rearrangement joined TRBV24-1 to TRBJ2-1; a stretch of 8 junction bases matches TRBD1. Germline trimming amounts to 4 bases on V and 0 bases on J, with 4 as the count of junction bases outside the gene matches. CDR1 and CDR2 (KGHDR, SFDVKD) derive from the germline V gene. The CDR3 holds 16 amino acids from the cysteine to the phenylalanine. Only the CDR3 portion is preserved as DNA: 48 bases, with reading frame beginning at the first base.